This entry lists 30 T cell receptor beta chains sequenced from one sample in a study of shared T cell receptors in the human thymus. Data came from immunoSEQ multiplex PCR; TCRdb stores just in-frame clones and leaves some out. The sample lists some 700,000 clones; 70% to 90% were seen once. The same data also contributed to another study, on human thymus T cells.

The specimen sequenced was thymocytes. The receptors come from a girl younger than two with a congenital heart defect.

This chain links TRBV20-1 with TRBJ2-5; no clear D gene. This CDR3 is 10 amino acids long. The germline CDR1 and CDR2 sequences are DFQATT and SNEGSKA (reference sequence). V lost 6 bases and J lost 5, with 7 bases in between. CDR3 in amino acids: CSAYRETQYF. For the CDR3, the DNA is TGCAGTGCATATCGGGAGACCCAGTACTTC.

The V gene is TRBV15, the J gene TRBJ2-1; perhaps TRBD2 as D (7 bases). The ends were cut back, 5 bases at V and 0 bases at J, with 23 bases in the middle. Germline CDR1 reads LNHNV; CDR2 reads YYDKDF (reference sequence). The CDR3 runs to 19 residues. As DNA, the CDR3 is TGTGCCACCAGCGGACGTAAAAGGGGGGGGACCCCCTCCTACAATGAGCAGTTCTTC. It encodes CATSGRKRGGTPSYNEQFF.

The chain joins TRBV4-1 to TRBJ1-2; possible D gene TRBD1, 6 bases. The V and J ends lost 0 bases and 6 bases respectively, with 20 bases between them. The length of the CDR3 is 17 residues. CDR1 is MGHRA and CDR2 is YSYEKL in the germline V gene. The CDR3 DNA follows: TGCGCCAGCAGCCAAGAACCCGGGACACTCGTAGACGATGGCTACACCTTC. Amino acids: CASSQEPGTLVDDGYTF.

The rearrangement uses TRBV2 and TRBJ1-3; D is possibly TRBD1 (6 bases). This CDR3 is built from 17 residues. Germline loops: CDR1 SNHLY, CDR2 FYNNEI. V lost 4 bases, J lost 4 bases, and 20 bases lay in between. DNA for the CDR3: TGTGCCAGCAGTGCCAAAAACCCCGGGGGGCGAGGAAACACCATATATTTT. It is translated as CASSAKNPGGRGNTIYF.

The chain recombines TRBV4-1 with TRBJ1-6, with 7 nucleotides matching TRBD1. V was pared by 10 bases and J by 8 bases, with 5 bases of the junction left unmatched. CDR1 and CDR2 (germline): MGHRA, YSYEKL. The CDR3 spans 12 residues. CDR3 amino acids: CATGRGHSPLHF. In nucleotides, the CDR3 is TGCGCCACCGGGAGGGGGCATTCACCCCTCCACTTT.

The chain has TRBV27 and TRBJ1-1; weak D call: TRBD1 (5 bases). CDR3 size: 12 residues. The ends were cut back, 6 bases at V and 4 bases at J, with 9 bases in the middle. Germline V lookup: CDR1 MNHEY, CDR2 SMNVEV (reference sequence). For the CDR3, the DNA is TGTGCCAGCAGACAGGTCGCCACTGAAGCTTTCTTT. As protein: CASRQVATEAFF.

V and J are TRBV5-5 and TRBJ1-1; D is ambiguous. The CDR3 loop spans 12 amino acids. Germline V gene data show CDR1 as SGHKS and CDR2 as YYEKEE (reference sequence). V dropped 1 base and J dropped 7 bases, with 8 bases sitting between them. CDR3 region: CASSLNGSEAFF. DNA of the CDR3: TGTGCCAGCAGCTTGAATGGGAGTGAAGCTTTCTTT.

The chain joins TRBV19 to TRBJ2-2; 13 nucleotides agree with TRBD2. Germline CDR1 reads LNHDA; CDR2 reads SQIVND (reference sequence). Trimming removed 0 bases from V and 7 bases from J; junction bases left unmatched: 5. The CDR3 runs to 17 residues. The DNA for the CDR3 is TGTGCCAGTAGTATAGAAGGACTAGCGGGGGTGAACGGGGAGCTGTTTTTT. Translated: CASSIEGLAGVNGELFF.

The chain combines TRBV14 with TRBJ1-6; possibly TRBD1 for D (5 bases). CDR1 is SGHDN and CDR2 is FVKESK in the germline V gene. The CDR3 has 14 amino acids. The V and J ends lost 1 base and 5 bases respectively, with 6 bases between them. CDR3 in amino acids: CASSQGQNNSPLHF. The DNA for the CDR3 is TGTGCCAGCAGCCAAGGACAGAATAATTCACCCCTCCACTTT.

V and J are TRBV10-3 and TRBJ2-7; 7 bases match TRBD2. CDR3 length equals 13 residues. The junction had 5 bases not matched to a gene; V was cut back by 5 bases and J by 4 bases. Per the germline V gene, CDR1 is ENHRY and CDR2 is SYGVKD. CDR3 protein: CAISITGGYEQYF. The CDR3 DNA reads as TGTGCCATCAGTATTACCGGGGGGTACGAGCAGTACTTC.

The chain combines TRBV9 with TRBJ2-5, with TRBD1 matching 9 bases. Germline V gene sequence: CDR1 SGDLS, CDR2 YYNGEE. There are 14 residues in the CDR3. The junction had 2 bases not matched to a gene; V was cut back by 3 bases and J by 2 bases. The CDR3 region is CASSDGTGQETQYF. The CDR3 nucleotides are TGTGCCAGCAGCGATGGGACAGGGCAAGAGACCCAGTACTTC.

The chain couples TRBV9 to TRBJ2-5; 9 bases are a match to TRBD1. Germline V gene data show CDR1 as SGDLS and CDR2 as YYNGEE. The CDR3 has 16 residues. Trimming took 4 bases from V and 3 from J; bases not matched to a gene: 10. DNA for the CDR3: TGTGCCAGCAGCTATTCCCCCTGGACAGGGGAAGAGACCCAGTACTTC. Protein product: CASSYSPWTGEETQYF.

This chain's CDR3 is CASRSGGTNEKLFF. The CDR3 DNA reads TGTGCCAGCAGAAGCGGGGGTACTAATGAAAAACTGTTTTTT. V and J are TRBV11-2 and TRBJ1-4, with D maybe TRBD1 (5 bases). The germline gives CDR1 SGHAT, CDR2 FQNNGV. V lost 6 bases and J 2 bases, leaving 10 bases between the germline ends. The CDR3 sequence is 14 residues long.

The chain carries TRBV4-1 and TRBJ2-7; D remains ambiguous. Germline lookup yields CDR1 MGHRA and CDR2 YSYEKL. CDR3 length equals 14 residues. The germline V and J ends were trimmed by 4 bases and 2 bases, with 12 bases remaining between them. For the CDR3, the DNA is TGCGCCAGCAGCCTTGCAGGCCCTGCCTACGAGCAGTACTTC. It is translated as CASSLAGPAYEQYF.

The rearrangement links TRBV15 to TRBJ1-2; D uncertain. The CDR3 runs 17 residues. The germline V gene has CDR1 LNHNV and CDR2 YYDKDF (reference sequence). The V gene lost 0 bases and the J gene lost 4 bases, with 18 bases spanning the gap. The CDR3 loop is CATSRDQRDFGVYGYTF. Here the CDR3 DNA reads TGTGCCACCAGCAGAGATCAGCGAGATTTCGGAGTCTATGGCTACACCTTC. The variable domain in full, completed from reference TRBV15 and TRBJ1-2, reads DAMVIQNPRYQVTQFGKPVTLSCSQTLNHNVMYWYQQKSSQAPKLLFHYYDKDFNNEADTPDNFQSRRPNTSFCFLDIRSPGLGDTAMYLCATSRDQRDFGVYGYTFGSGTRLTVV.

This clone was detected only once. This chain uses TRBV7-7 with TRBJ2-6; tentatively, D is TRBD2 (6 bases). Germline CDR1 and CDR2: SSHAT and FNYEAQ (reference sequence). V shed 4 bases and J shed 0 bases, with 19 bases lying between them. CDR3 length: 19 amino acids. DNA of the CDR3: TGTGCCAGCAGCTCCCGAGGAGGGTCCCGCTTCTCTGGGGCCAACGTCCTGACTTTC. As protein: CASSSRGGSRFSGANVLTF.

For this clone: Mismatch with germline at one junction end may stem from a read error. V is TRBV28 and J is TRBJ2-5, with TRBD2 identical over 10 bases. Germline CDR1 is MDHEN and CDR2 is SYDVKM. The CDR3 length is 13 residues. The chain's CDR3 is CASSTLPLAGSHF. DNA of the CDR3: TGTGCCAGCAGTACCTTGCCACTAGCGGGGTCCCACTTC.

On this clone itself: The same CDR3 also results from other DNA sequences found in this sample. This rearrangement joins TRBV2 to TRBJ1-6, with unresolved D. Per the germline V gene, CDR1 is SNHLY and CDR2 is FYNNEI. CDR3 size: 16 residues. Trimming left V 7 bases short and J 0 bases short, with 13 bases between. This CDR3 is CASTRTGSSYNSPLHF. In DNA form, the CDR3 reads TGTGCCAGCACCAGAACGGGGAGCTCCTATAATTCACCCCTCCACTTT.

The J gene is TRBJ2-7, the V gene TRBV18; 9 nucleotides align to TRBD2. V shed 0 bases, J shed 0 bases, and the junction held 9 bases outside the gene matches. CDR3 length equals 18 residues. From germline, CDR1 is KGHSH and CDR2 LQKENI. CDR3 nucleotides: TGTGCCAGCTCACCACCTACCCGCCCAGCGGGGGGCTCCTACGAGCAGTACTTC. It translates to CASSPPTRPAGGSYEQYF.

The CDR3 DNA reads TGTGCCAGCAGCTGGGACAGGTTGATTTCTGGAAACACCATATATTTT. Amino acid sequence: CASSWDRLISGNTIYF. V gene TRBV7-9 combines with J gene TRBJ1-3; 8 bases are a match to TRBD1. This CDR3 contains 16 residues. From germline, CDR1 is SEHNR and CDR2 FQNEAQ (reference sequence). V dropped 4 bases and J dropped 1; count of bases not matched to a gene: 6.

In its sample, this clone was seen a few times. The chain combines TRBV10-3 with TRBJ2-1, with 14 bases that match TRBD2. V trimming: 6 bases; J trimming: 3 bases; junction bases outside the gene matches: 13. The length of the CDR3 is 19 residues. Germline CDR1 and CDR2: ENHRY and SYGVKD. In nucleotides, the CDR3 is TGTGCCATCAGCGCTTCCGGGACTAGCGGGGGATCACACTACAATGAGCAGTTCTTC. Its translation: CAISASGTSGGSHYNEQFF.

This chain connects TRBV10-3 to TRBJ2-3, with D possibly being TRBD1 (7 bases). CDR3 length: 16 residues. Germline loops: CDR1 ENHRY, CDR2 SYGVKD. V lost 0 bases and J 5 bases, leaving 15 bases between the germline ends. The DNA for the CDR3 is TGTGCCATCAGTGAGTCCGGGCAGGGGGGTGGAGATACGCAGTATTTT. It is translated as CAISESGQGGGDTQYF.

The chain has TRBV7-2 and TRBJ1-6, with D perhaps matching TRBD1 (6 bases). Germline V lookup: CDR1 SGHTA, CDR2 FQGNSA. Trimming stripped 1 base from V and 4 bases from J, with 14 bases between. The CDR3 runs to 17 residues. CDR3 nucleotide sequence: TGTGCCAGCAGCTTAGGGGCGAGGGGGACATATAATTCACCCCTCCACTTT. Amino acid sequence: CASSLGARGTYNSPLHF.

V usage is TRBV19 and J usage is TRBJ1-3, with TRBD1 matching over 7 bases. CDR1 is LNHDA and CDR2 is SQIVND in the germline V gene (reference sequence). This CDR3 has 14 residues. V lost 3 bases, J lost 4 bases, and 3 bases stayed unmatched. CDR3 in amino acids: CASSIRDRGNTIYF. CDR3 sequence (DNA): TGTGCCAGTAGTATCCGGGACAGAGGAAACACCATATATTTT.

The genes are TRBV10-2 and TRBJ2-7; tentative D call: TRBD2 (5 bases). The CDR3 is 13 residues long. Germline V CDR1 and CDR2: WSHSY, SAAADI. V was trimmed by 7 bases and J by 5 bases, leaving 15 bases between them. CDR3 DNA sequence: TGCGCCAGCACCACCTATGACGGGGACGAGCAGTACTTC. This sequence encodes CASTTYDGDEQYF.

V is TRBV14 and J is TRBJ2-7; the D gene is possibly TRBD2 (6 bases). CDR3 length: 14 residues. In germline, CDR1 is SGHDN, CDR2 FVKESK. Trimming took off 1 base at V and 6 bases at J, with 13 bases between the two ends. CDR3 bases: TGTGCCAGCAGCCAAGTCGCGGGGATGGGCGAGCAGTACTTC. Encoded protein: CASSQVAGMGEQYF.

This chain connects TRBV19 to TRBJ1-1, with D perhaps matching TRBD1 (6 bases). CDR1 LNHDA and CDR2 SQIVND come from the germline V gene (reference sequence). V lost 7 bases to trimming and J lost 1 base, with 28 bases between them. This CDR3 has 19 residues. CDR3 nucleotides: TGTGCCAGTAAAAAGTCGGTAACCGGACTCCAGGGACAGAACACTGAAGCTTTCTTT. Amino acids: CASKKSVTGLQGQNTEAFF.

The J gene is TRBJ1-6, the V gene TRBV5-6; D gene ambiguous. The CDR3 totals 17 residues. With 2 bases removed from V and 6 bases from J, the gap between germline ends came to 18 bases. The germline gives CDR1 SGHDT, CDR2 YYEEEE. The CDR3 DNA reads TGTGCCAGCAGCTTTCAGTGCCGGGGAAACGTTAATTCACCCCTCCACTTT. This encodes CASSFQCRGNVNSPLHF.

The V and J genes are TRBV6-5 and TRBJ1-4, with D possibly TRBD1 on 6 matching bases. Trimming took off 2 bases at V and 1 base at J, with 11 bases between the two ends. CDR1 and CDR2 (germline): MNHEY, SVGAGI. This CDR3 is 16 amino acids long. CDR3 sequence: CASSYGQGITNEKLFF. The CDR3 DNA reads TGTGCCAGCAGTTACGGTCAGGGGATAACTAATGAAAAACTGTTTTTT.

The genes are TRBV5-1 and TRBJ2-1, with 10 bases that match TRBD2. The CDR3 consists of 16 residues. Per germline, CDR1 SGHRS and CDR2 YFSETQ. V trimming: 1 base; J trimming: 5 bases; junction bases outside the gene matches: 6. CDR3 residues: CASSLSLAGEHNEQFF. The CDR3 nucleotides are TGCGCCAGCAGCTTGAGCCTAGCGGGGGAACACAATGAGCAGTTCTTC.